The text below deals with one T cell receptor beta chain. This specimen comes from a study of blood T cells in healthy people across ages. Next came a second PCR, run for about 6 to 11 cycles, which used a sample-barcoded 5' primer along with a J-beta primer mix. Via MiXCR, TCRdb re-called the 5' RACE reads, giving one row per CDR3 protein. This sample has 580,000 or so distinct CDR3 sequences, with around 50% found just once. Drawing of peripheral blood yielded 7.5 to 10 milliliters from each donor. The sequencing input was blood. The source is an older man in good health.

The CDR3 spells CASSQRETVSYEQYF. The CDR3 bases are TGTGCCAGCAGCCAAAGAGAGACGGTCTCCTACGAGCAGTACTTC. The chain joins TRBV3-1 to TRBJ2-7; D not resolved. Germline V gives CDR1 LGHDT, CDR2 YNNKEL (reference sequence). The CDR3 is 15 residues long. V gave up 2 bases and J gave up 0 bases, with 11 bases separating them.